Following are 22 T cell receptor beta chains from one sample sequenced in a study of vaccination effects on CD4 cells after COVID-19. Clones were sequenced by immunoSEQ multiplex PCR, and TCRdb holds only the in-frame ones, with some missing. The data hold tens of thousands of clones, with approximately 73% observed a single time. Antigen-specific CD4+ T cell clonotypes were called by their expansion after viral peptide-pool culture in ViraFEST. The culture ran for around 10 days before CD4+ T cells were isolated. From March to December 2020, the person had a SARS-CoV-2 infection that was confirmed by PCR. Their cognate antigens are unknown. This sample comprised CD4+ T cells from PBMCs cultured with a peptide pool, obtained before COVID-19 vaccination. These receptors came from a human donor who had a prior SARS-CoV-2 infection.

The V and J genes are TRBV28 and TRBJ2-1, with 13 bases matching TRBD2. This CDR3 contains 17 residues. V lost 1 base to trimming and J lost 8 bases; unmatched junction nucleotides: 8. Germline CDR1 MDHEN, CDR2 SYDVKM. CDR3 loop: CASSLLGLAGVGDEQFF. The CDR3 coding sequence is TGTGCCAGCAGTTTATTAGGACTAGCGGGAGTAGGTGATGAGCAGTTCTTC.

This chain uses TRBV5-4 with TRBJ1-1, with D possibly being TRBD1 (6 bases). This CDR3 contains 14 residues. The germline V gene has CDR1 SGHNT and CDR2 YYREEE (reference sequence). Trimming left V 0 bases short and J 4 bases short, with 10 bases between. The CDR3 DNA is TGTGCCAGCAGCTTGGGCAGGGGAAGCACTGAAGCTTTCTTT. Translating gives CASSLGRGSTEAFF.

The chain uses TRBV29-1 and TRBJ2-2; 7 nucleotides match TRBD2. Trimming removed 4 bases from V and 0 bases from J; junction bases left unmatched: 5. The CDR3 runs 15 residues. In germline, CDR1 is SQVTM, CDR2 ANQGSEA. The CDR3 loop reads CSVGRLASNTGELFF. The CDR3 nucleotides read TGCAGCGTTGGGAGACTAGCCTCGAACACCGGGGAGCTGTTTTTT.

The rearrangement uses TRBV14 and TRBJ2-2; D not certain. The CDR3 is made up of 14 amino acids. The V and J ends lost 0 bases and 4 bases respectively, with 6 bases between them. Germline V gene lookup returns CDR1 SGHDN and CDR2 FVKESK. The CDR3 protein is CASSQDGVTGELFF. The DNA for the CDR3 is TGTGCCAGCAGCCAAGATGGTGTCACCGGGGAGCTGTTTTTT.

The chain has TRBV7-2 and TRBJ1-5; possible D gene TRBD1, 5 bases. V dropped 1 base and J dropped 2 bases, with 9 bases sitting between them. The germline V gene has CDR1 SGHTA and CDR2 FQGNSA. The CDR3 length is 15 residues. The DNA of the CDR3 is TGTGCCAGCAGCTTAGGGGGGTTAGGCAATCAGCCCCAGCATTTT. Encoded protein: CASSLGGLGNQPQHF.

V usage is TRBV18 and J usage is TRBJ1-2, with D uncertain. V shed 2 bases and J shed 4 bases, with 8 bases lying between them. The germline gives CDR1 KGHSH, CDR2 LQKENI. The length of the CDR3 is 13 residues. DNA of the CDR3: TGTGCCAGCTCACCAACCGAAACCTATGGCTACACCTTC. Protein: CASSPTETYGYTF.

This chain connects TRBV7-2 to TRBJ2-1, with D tentatively TRBD2 (5 bases). Germline values: CDR1 SGHTA, CDR2 FQGNSA. The CDR3 consists of 15 residues. Trimming took off 5 bases at V and 0 bases at J, with 11 bases between the two ends. The CDR3 here is CASSRVRGSYNEQFF. CDR3 nucleotides: TGTGCCAGCAGCCGGGTACGGGGCTCCTACAATGAGCAGTTCTTC.

Concerning this clone: In the same sample, other DNA sequences code for this CDR3. The chain links TRBV5-1 to TRBJ1-4; a possible D gene is TRBD1 (6 bases). Between the trimmed V and J ends, which lost 1 base and 3 bases, there was a span of 7 bases. CDR1 is SGHRS, CDR2 YFSETQ, per germline. This CDR3 has 14 residues. CDR3 amino acids: CASSLQGPNEKLFF. The CDR3 DNA reads TGCGCCAGCAGCTTGCAGGGGCCTAATGAAAAACTGTTTTTT.

This clone was observed a handful of times. V usage is TRBV7-9 and J usage is TRBJ2-7; D unresolved. Deletions cut 5 bases from V and 7 bases from J, with 18 bases between. From germline, CDR1 is SEHNR and CDR2 FQNEAQ (reference sequence). The CDR3 has 14 residues. The CDR3 DNA follows: TGTGCCAGCAGCCCAGAAGGTACTTACGGGGAGCAGTACTTC. Encoded protein: CASSPEGTYGEQYF.

This rearrangement joins TRBV7-8 to TRBJ2-6; D remains unclear. Trimming took 10 bases from V and 2 from J, leaving 12 bases between them. Germline loops: CDR1 SGHVS, CDR2 FQNEAQ. The CDR3 runs 14 residues. The CDR3 region is CAKAADPGANVLTF. The CDR3 DNA follows: TGTGCCAAGGCGGCGGATCCTGGGGCCAACGTCCTGACTTTC.

The V call is TRBV6-2 or TRBV6-3, the J call TRBJ1-1; D possibly corresponds to TRBD1 (5 bases). The CDR3 totals 16 residues. Trimming removed 2 bases from V and 0 bases from J, with 13 bases in between. CDR1 is MNHEY and CDR2 is SVGEGT in the germline V gene. CDR3 loop: CASSYAPTDMNTEAFF. The CDR3 DNA reads as TGTGCCAGCAGTTACGCTCCGACAGACATGAACACTGAAGCTTTCTTT.

This chain connects TRBV2 to TRBJ2-7; D uncertain. This CDR3 contains 15 residues. The germline gives CDR1 SNHLY, CDR2 FYNNEI. Trimming stripped 6 bases from V and 1 base from J, with 16 bases between. The CDR3 region is CASSPMPSISYEQYF. The CDR3 DNA follows: TGTGCCAGCAGCCCCATGCCCTCGATTTCCTACGAGCAGTACTTC.

The V gene is TRBV11-3, the J gene TRBJ1-6; the D is unclear. With 5 bases removed from V and 0 bases from J, the gap between germline ends came to 17 bases. The CDR3 totals 18 residues. CDR1 is SGHNT, CDR2 YENEEA, per germline. The DNA of the CDR3 is TGTGCCAGCAGCCCAATTAAGTTCCCAAGCTCCTATAATTCACCCCTCCACTTT. This codes for CASSPIKFPSSYNSPLHF.

This clone has just one count. The J gene is TRBJ1-6, the V gene TRBV7-2; no clear D gene. Trimming pared 5 bases from V and 6 bases from J, leaving 11 bases between. The germline gives CDR1 SGHTA, CDR2 FQGNSA. The CDR3 covers 14 residues. The CDR3 region is CASSLIAANSPLHF. CDR3 DNA: TGTGCCAGCAGCCTCATAGCCGCTAATTCACCCCTCCACTTT.

With respect to this clone: The conserved final phenylalanine or tryptophan is absent from the CDR3, which likely points to a read error. Because the CDR3's place on the DNA is in doubt, the DNA is left out and the CDR3 is given as listed by TCRdb. J is TRBJ2-6 and V is TRBV7-3; TRBD2, the table's D call, was not compared with the DNA. The CDR3 comprises 11 residues, both ends counted. The germline V gene has CDR1 SGHTA and CDR2 FQGTGA. The CDR3 is CASSRPSLRPL.

This clone was recorded a few times. The chain uses TRBV5-8 and TRBJ2-5; 10 bases align to TRBD2. V lost 3 bases and J lost 5; bases outside the gene matches: 7. CDR3 length: 15 amino acids. Germline V gives CDR1 SGHTS, CDR2 YDEGEE. CDR3 nucleotides: TGTGCCAGCAGCTCCCAGCGGGAGGGCCAGGAGACCCAGTACTTC. It encodes CASSSQREGQETQYF.

This clone was seen more than once but under ten times. The CDR3 nucleotides are TGTGCCAGCAGTTTTAGTCAAGATACGCAGTATTTT. It is translated as CASSFSQDTQYF. The chain recombines TRBV3-1 (or the pseudogene TRBV3-2) with TRBJ2-3; D gene ambiguous. V gave up 6 bases and J gave up 5 bases, with 9 bases separating them. This CDR3 is built from 12 residues. The germline CDR1 and CDR2 sequences are LGHDT and YNNKEL (reference sequence).

This CDR3 reads CASSQDRGYGYTF. The DNA for the CDR3 is TGTGCCAGTAGCCAGGACAGGGGCTATGGCTACACCTTC. The V call is TRBV19, the J call TRBJ1-2; 9 bases agree with TRBD1. In germline, CDR1 is LNHDA, CDR2 SQIVND (reference sequence). The CDR3 runs to 13 residues. The V gene end was trimmed by 6 bases and the J gene end by 4 bases; junction bases not matched to a gene: 3.

J is TRBJ2-2 and V is TRBV18, with D possibly being TRBD1 (5 bases). CDR3 length equals 17 residues. The germline V gene has CDR1 KGHSH and CDR2 LQKENI. Trimming took off 3 bases at V and 0 bases at J, with 14 bases between the two ends. This chain's CDR3 is CASSPQGLGSNTGELFF. The CDR3 DNA follows: TGTGCCAGCTCACCCCAGGGCTTGGGCTCGAACACCGGGGAGCTGTTTTTT.

The chain employs TRBV30 and TRBJ2-3; D is unresolved. Germline CDR1 is GTSNPN and CDR2 is SVGIG (reference sequence). This CDR3 contains 12 residues. Trimming cost V 0 bases and J 5 bases, with 6 bases left between them. This chain's CDR3 is CAWSVAEDTQYF. The CDR3 DNA follows: TGTGCCTGGAGTGTGGCAGAAGATACGCAGTATTTT.

This chain joins TRBV6-1 and TRBJ1-2; tentative D call: TRBD1 (5 bases). This CDR3 is built from 15 residues. Germline CDR1 reads MNHNS; CDR2 reads SASEGT. The ends were cut back, 2 bases at V and 4 bases at J, with 14 bases in the middle. CDR3 sequence: CASSESGTLVYGYTF. CDR3 DNA: TGTGCCAGCAGTGAATCCGGGACGTTGGTCTATGGCTACACCTTC.

The chain couples TRBV5-4 to TRBJ1-4; D is uncertain. The V gene lost 0 bases and the J gene lost 0 bases, with 3 bases spanning the gap. CDR3 size: 14 residues. Germline V gene lookup returns CDR1 SGHNT and CDR2 YYREEE (reference sequence). The DNA for the CDR3 is TGTGCCAGCAGCTTGGAGGCAACTAATGAAAAACTGTTTTTT. Translating it yields CASSLEATNEKLFF.